Listed below are T cell receptor beta chains from one sample, sequenced in a study of blood T cell repertoires in COVID-19. TCRdb's copy holds only in-frame clones and misses some; the assay was immunoSEQ multiplex PCR. Among more than 85,000 clones listed, around four fifths were seen once. The specimen sequenced was peripheral blood. Receptors were obtained from a human donor in a cohort sampled during active COVID-19. Each CDR3 is given with its conserved first and last residue.

j_call v_call cdr3_length cdr3_aa
TRBJ1-1 TRBV6-5 13 CASRRTGGTEAFF
TRBJ2-5 TRBV5-1 14 CASSWNGLAETQYF
TRBJ1-5 TRBV19 15 CASSAGRAGEQPQHF
TRBJ1-5 TRBV7-9 15 CASSLGQGIHQPQHF
TRBJ1-3 TRBV6-5 16 CASSYSRSGPRGTIYF
TRBJ2-1 TRBV24-1 15 CATSDLTSGGREQFF
TRBJ1-2 TRBV19 13 CAGRQPGDYGYTF
TRBJ2-1 TRBV28 14 CASSSLAGGPSRFF
TRBJ2-6 TRBV5-4 19 CASSWVGRQDDSGANVLTF
TRBJ2-7 TRBV5-1 12 CASSRSGGEQYF
TRBJ1-2 TRBV11-1 16 CASSFDTGGPIYGYTF
TRBJ2-1 TRBV2 14 CASSLLEKDNEQFF
TRBJ2-7 TRBV5-4 15 CASSSSGGYSYEQYF
TRBJ1-4 TRBV10-3 15 CAISEGRGAEEKLFF
TRBJ2-2 TRBV4-2 15 CASSQGRGAPGELFF
TRBJ2-3 TRBV7-2 16 CASSFGTSGGADTQYF
TRBJ2-3 TRBV29-1 13 CSVAPTSTDTQYF
TRBJ1-6 TRBV4-3 15 CASSQGSSRNSPLHF
TRBJ1-3 TRBV4-3 16 CASSQVGGSSGNTIYF
TRBJ2-7 TRBV7-9 11 CASSRTSQQYF
TRBJ2-7 TRBV7-2 13 CASSLTQGHEQYF
TRBJ2-3 TRBV7-2 16 CASSKRLAGGPDTQYF
TRBJ1-2 TRBV18 13 CASSDGTAYGYTF
TRBJ1-3 TRBV4-1 17 CASSQGRQGLSGNTIYF
TRBJ2-1 TRBV5-1 14 CASSLAGGLNEQFF